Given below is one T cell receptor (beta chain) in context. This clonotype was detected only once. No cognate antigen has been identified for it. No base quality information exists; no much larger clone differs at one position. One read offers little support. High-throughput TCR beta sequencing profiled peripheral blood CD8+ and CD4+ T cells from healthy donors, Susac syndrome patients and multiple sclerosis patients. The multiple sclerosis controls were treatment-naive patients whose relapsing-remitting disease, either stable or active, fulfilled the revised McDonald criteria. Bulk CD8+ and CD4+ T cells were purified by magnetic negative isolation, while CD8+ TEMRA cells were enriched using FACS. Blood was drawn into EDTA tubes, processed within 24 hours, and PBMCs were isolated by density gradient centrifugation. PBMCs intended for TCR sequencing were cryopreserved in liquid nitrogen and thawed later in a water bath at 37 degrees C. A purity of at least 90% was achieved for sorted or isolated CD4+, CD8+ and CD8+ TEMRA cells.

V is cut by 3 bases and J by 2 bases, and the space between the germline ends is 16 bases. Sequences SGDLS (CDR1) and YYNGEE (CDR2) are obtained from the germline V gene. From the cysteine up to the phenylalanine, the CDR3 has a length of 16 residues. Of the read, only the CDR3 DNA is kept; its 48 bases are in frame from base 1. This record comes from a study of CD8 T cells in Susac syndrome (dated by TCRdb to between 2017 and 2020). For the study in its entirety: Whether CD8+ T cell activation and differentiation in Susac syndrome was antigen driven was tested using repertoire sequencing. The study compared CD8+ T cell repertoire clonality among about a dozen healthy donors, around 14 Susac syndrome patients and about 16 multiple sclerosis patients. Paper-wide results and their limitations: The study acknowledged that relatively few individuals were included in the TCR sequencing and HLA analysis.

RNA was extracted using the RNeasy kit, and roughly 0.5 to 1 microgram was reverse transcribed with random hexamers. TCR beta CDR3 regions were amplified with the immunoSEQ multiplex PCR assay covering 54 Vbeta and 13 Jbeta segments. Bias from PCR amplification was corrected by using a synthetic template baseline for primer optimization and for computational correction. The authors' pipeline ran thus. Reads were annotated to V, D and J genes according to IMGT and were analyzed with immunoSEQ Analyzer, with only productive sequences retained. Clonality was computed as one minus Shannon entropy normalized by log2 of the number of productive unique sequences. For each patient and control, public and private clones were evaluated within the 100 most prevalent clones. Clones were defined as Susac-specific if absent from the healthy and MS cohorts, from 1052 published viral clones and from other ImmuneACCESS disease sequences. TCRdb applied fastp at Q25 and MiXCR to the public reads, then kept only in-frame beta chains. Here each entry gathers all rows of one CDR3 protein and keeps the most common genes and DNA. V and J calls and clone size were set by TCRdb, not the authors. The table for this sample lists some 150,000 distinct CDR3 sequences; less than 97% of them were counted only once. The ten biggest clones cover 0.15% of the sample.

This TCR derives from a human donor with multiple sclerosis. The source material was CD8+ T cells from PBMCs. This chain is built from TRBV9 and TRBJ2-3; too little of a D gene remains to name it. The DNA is TGTGCCAGCAGCGGAGAGGAGCTTGGGATCACAGATACGCAGTATTTT. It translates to CASSGEELGITDTQYF.